The 4 T cell receptor beta chains given below trace back to one sample, sequenced in a study of T cells after yellow fever vaccination. TCRdb re-called the 5' RACE reads with MiXCR, one entry per CDR3 protein. The data hold 250,000 to 350,000 distinct CDR3 sequences, with approximately 8% observed a single time. Sequencing was performed on CD4+ T cells sorted from PBMCs, taken 5 days after the yellow fever booster vaccination. Every receptor here comes from a man aged 18-30 years who received the YFV17D yellow fever vaccine.

Here the CDR3 DNA reads TGCGCCAGCCAGTACTCTGGGGCCAACGTCCTGACTTTC. Residues: CASQYSGANVLTF. The V and J genes are TRBV5-1 and TRBJ2-6; D is undetermined. This CDR3 is built from 13 residues. In germline, CDR1 is SGHRS, CDR2 YFSETQ. V lost 7 bases and J lost 0, with 5 bases in between.

This clonotype was seen a handful of times. The rearrangement uses TRBV6-5 and TRBJ1-2; 7 bases agree with TRBD1. CDR1 and CDR2 (germline): MNHEY, SVGAGI. The ends lost 0 bases at V and 0 bases at J; junction bases unmatched: 10. This CDR3 region has 18 residues. CDR3 nucleotide sequence: TGTGCCAGCAGTTACTCGTTAGTGGGGACAGCGACTAACTATGGCTACACCTTC. The encoded protein is CASSYSLVGTATNYGYTF.

This clonotype was observed a few times. The J gene is TRBJ2-1, the V gene TRBV18; D possibly uses TRBD1 or TRBD2 (5 bases each). The CDR3 extends over 13 amino acids. Germline CDR1 KGHSH, CDR2 LQKENI. V shed 2 bases and J shed 5 bases, with 7 bases lying between them. For the CDR3, the DNA is TGTGCCAGCTCACCAGGGACGGACAATGAGCAGTTCTTC. It yields the protein CASSPGTDNEQFF.

Only a few counts were recorded for this clonotype. The rearrangement joins TRBV7-3 to TRBJ2-3, with D unclear. The germline CDR1 and CDR2 sequences are SGHTA and FQGTGA. Trimming took 6 bases from V and 6 from J, leaving 13 bases between them. The CDR3 is 13 amino acids. Here the CDR3 reads CASSAALGDTQYF. The DNA for the CDR3 is TGTGCCAGCAGTGCCGCCCTGGGGGATACGCAGTATTTT.